A selection of T cell receptor beta chains follows, all from one sample in a study of T-cell reconstitution after alpha-beta-depleted transplantation in children. TCRdb re-derived calls from the PCR reads in MiXCR, one entry per CDR3 protein. The sample lists about 980,000 distinct CDR3 sequences, roughly 29% occurring once. The sample consisted of PBMCs, mostly from graft donor cells, taken 360 days after TCRalphabeta/CD19-depleted stem cell transplant. Source of these receptors: a boy under three years old who had a stem cell transplant for SCID, so the T cells may come from the graft donor. CDR3s include the opening cysteine and the closing phenylalanine or tryptophan. The D gene is left open where the match is weak. The size field is filled for only some rows; it gives once, few, many or a size class.

d_call	v_call	j_call	clone_size	cdr3_aa	cdr3_nt
.	TRBV20-1	TRBJ2-1	many	CSARWPGGYYNEQFF	TGCAGTGCTAGGTGGCCGGGGGGCTACTACAATGAGCAGTTCTTC
.	TRBV20-1	TRBJ1-2	.	CSAKGGGYTF	TGCAGTGCTAAGGGAGGAGGCTACACCTTC
.	TRBV7-3	TRBJ2-1	.	CASSLERRSNEQFF	TGTGCCAGCAGCTTAGAGCGGAGGAGCAATGAGCAGTTCTTC
.	TRBV12-3/TRBV12-4	TRBJ1-4	.	CASSPRFRPLPGVVLEKLFF	TGTGCCAGCAGTCCGCGTTTCCGACCCCTCCCCGGCGTAGTGTTAGAAAAACTGTTTTTT
TRBD1	TRBV28	TRBJ2-5	few	CASSRPGQGWETQYF	TGTGCCAGCAGTCGCCCGGGACAGGGATGGGAGACCCAGTACTTC
TRBD1	TRBV11-2	TRBJ2-5	few	CASSFPGQGWKTQYF	TGTGCCAGCAGCTTCCCGGGACAGGGCTGGAAGACCCAGTACTTC
TRBD2	TRBV9	TRBJ2-5	.	CASSVDGAGGQETQYF	TGTGCCAGCAGCGTAGACGGAGCGGGGGGCCAGGAGACCCAGTACTTC
.	TRBV11-2	TRBJ2-3	.	CASSLAEGSTDTQYF	TGTGCCAGCAGCTTAGCAGAGGGGAGCACAGATACGCAGTATTTT
.	TRBV12-5	TRBJ2-7	.	CASGLILAGGTYYEQYF	TGTGCTAGTGGTTTAATCCTCGCTGGCGGGACTTACTACGAGCAGTACTTC
.	TRBV9	TRBJ2-2	many	CASEPGTGELFF	TGTGCCAGCGAGCCAGGCACCGGGGAGCTGTTTTTT
TRBD1	TRBV10-3	TRBJ1-2	.	CAIGRDRGDGYTF	TGTGCCATCGGGCGGGACAGGGGGGATGGCTACACCTTC
TRBD1	TRBV6-6	TRBJ1-1	few	CASTPDRVGEAFF	TGTGCCAGCACCCCGGACAGGGTAGGTGAAGCTTTCTTT
.	TRBV4-1	TRBJ1-6	once	CASSHQGRSPLHF	TGCGCCAGCAGCCACCAGGGGAGATCACCCCTCCACTTT
.	TRBV25-1	TRBJ2-3	.	CASSDLRTSTDTQYF	TGTGCCAGCAGTGACCTTCGGACTAGCACAGATACGCAGTATTTT
.	TRBV29-1	TRBJ1-2	.	CSVLGGHGYTF	TGCAGCGTCCTCGGAGGGCATGGCTACACCTTC
.	TRBV15	TRBJ1-5	.	CATSRDTENQPQHF	TGTGCCACCAGCAGGGACACCGAAAATCAGCCCCAGCATTTT
.	TRBV29-1	TRBJ2-5	few	CSVEWGSGETQYF	TGCAGCGTTGAATGGGGGTCGGGGGAGACCCAGTACTTC
.	TRBV7-9	TRBJ2-3	few	CASSSTGQISTDTQYF	TGTGCCAGCAGCTCGACTGGACAGATTAGCACAGATACGCAGTATTTT
TRBD1	TRBV20-1	TRBJ2-7	.	CSARDRGREQYF	TGCAGTGCGAGGGACAGGGGGCGCGAGCAGTACTTC
.	TRBV12-3/TRBV12-4	TRBJ2-1	few	CASSLWGKSNEQFF	TGTGCCAGCAGTTTGTGGGGGAAGAGCAATGAGCAGTTCTTC
.	TRBV6-6	TRBJ1-2	few	CATQSEDGYTF	TGTGCCACCCAGTCGGAGGATGGCTACACCTTC
TRBD1	TRBV5-1	TRBJ1-4	.	CASSEGQGNEKLFF	TGCGCCAGCAGCGAGGGACAGGGGAATGAAAAACTGTTTTTT
.	TRBV14	TRBJ2-3	.	CASSQDRRRGDTDTQYF	TGTGCCAGCAGCCAAGATCGGCGGAGAGGGGACACAGATACGCAGTATTTT
.	TRBV11-2	TRBJ2-1	few	CASSRKKGGGAGEQFF	TGTGCCAGCAGCCGGAAAAAGGGTGGGGGGGCCGGTGAGCAGTTCTTC
.	TRBV18	TRBJ1-1	.	CASSRVGGNTEAFF	TGTGCCAGCTCACGGGTTGGCGGGAACACTGAAGCTTTCTTT
.	TRBV24-1	TRBJ2-1	.	CATSDSTGPTPSSYNEQFF	TGTGCCACCAGTGATTCCACCGGTCCTACGCCAAGCTCCTACAATGAGCAGTTCTTC
.	TRBV24-1	TRBJ2-2	.	CATQRTPTGELFF	TGTGCCACCCAACGGACACCCACCGGGGAGCTGTTTTTT
TRBD1	TRBV11-1	TRBJ2-1	.	CASSLVPTGGPYNEQFF	TGTGCCAGCAGCTTAGTCCCGACAGGGGGACCCTACAATGAGCAGTTCTTC
.	TRBV5-4	TRBJ2-1	.	CASGLNSYNEQFF	TGTGCCAGCGGCCTGAACTCCTACAATGAGCAGTTCTTC
.	TRBV28	TRBJ2-1	.	CASSGVVGFNEQFF	TGTGCCAGCAGCGGGGTAGTGGGCTTCAATGAGCAGTTCTTC
.	TRBV12-3/TRBV12-4	TRBJ2-7	once	CASSLNRLGDEQYF	TGTGCCAGCAGTTTAAATCGGTTGGGAGACGAGCAGTACTTC
.	TRBV4-1	TRBJ1-1	.	CASSQTRNTEAFF	TGCGCCAGCAGCCAGACGAGGAACACTGAAGCTTTCTTT